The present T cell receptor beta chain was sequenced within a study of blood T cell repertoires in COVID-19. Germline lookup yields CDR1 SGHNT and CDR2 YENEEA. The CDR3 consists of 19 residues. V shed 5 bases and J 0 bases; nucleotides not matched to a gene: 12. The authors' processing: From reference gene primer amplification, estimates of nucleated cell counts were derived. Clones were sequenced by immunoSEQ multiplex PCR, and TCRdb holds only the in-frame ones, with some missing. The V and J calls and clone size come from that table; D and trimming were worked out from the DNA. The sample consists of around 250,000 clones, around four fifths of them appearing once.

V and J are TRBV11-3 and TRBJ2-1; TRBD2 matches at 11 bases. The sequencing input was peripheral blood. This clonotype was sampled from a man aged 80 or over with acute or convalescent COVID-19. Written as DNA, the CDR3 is TGTGCCAGCAGCCCCCCTGGACTAGCGGGCCAAAGCTCCTACAATGAGCAGTTCTTC. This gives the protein CASSPPGLAGQSSYNEQFF.